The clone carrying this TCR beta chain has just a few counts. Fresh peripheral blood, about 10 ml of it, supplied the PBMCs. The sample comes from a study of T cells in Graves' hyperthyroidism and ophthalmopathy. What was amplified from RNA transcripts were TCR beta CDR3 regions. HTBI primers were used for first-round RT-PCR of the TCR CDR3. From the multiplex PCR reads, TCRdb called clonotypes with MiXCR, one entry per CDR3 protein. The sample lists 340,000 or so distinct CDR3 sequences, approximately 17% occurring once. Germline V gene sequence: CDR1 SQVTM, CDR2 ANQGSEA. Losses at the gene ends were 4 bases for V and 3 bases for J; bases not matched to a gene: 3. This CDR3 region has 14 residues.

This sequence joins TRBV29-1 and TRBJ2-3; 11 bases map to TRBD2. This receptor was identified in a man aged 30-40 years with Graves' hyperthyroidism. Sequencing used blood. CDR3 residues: CSVGVAGGTDTQYF. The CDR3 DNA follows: TGCAGCGTTGGAGTAGCGGGAGGGACAGATACGCAGTATTTT.